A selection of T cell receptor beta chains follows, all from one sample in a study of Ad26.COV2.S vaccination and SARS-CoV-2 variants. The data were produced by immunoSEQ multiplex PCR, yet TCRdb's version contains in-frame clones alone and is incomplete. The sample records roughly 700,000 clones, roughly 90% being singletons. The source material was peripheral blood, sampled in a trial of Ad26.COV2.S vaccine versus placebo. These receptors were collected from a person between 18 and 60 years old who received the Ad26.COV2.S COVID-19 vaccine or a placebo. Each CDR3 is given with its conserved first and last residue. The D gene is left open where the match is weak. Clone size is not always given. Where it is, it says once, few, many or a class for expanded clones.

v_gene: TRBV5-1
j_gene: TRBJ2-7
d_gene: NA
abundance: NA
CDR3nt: TGCGCCAGCAGCTGGACCTCGGGCGGGGCAAACTACGAGCAGTACTTC
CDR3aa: CASSWTSGGANYEQYF

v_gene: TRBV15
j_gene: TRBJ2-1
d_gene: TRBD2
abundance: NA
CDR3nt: TGTGCCACCAGCAGATCGGGGGGGTCCTACAATGAGCAGTTCTTC
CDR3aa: CATSRSGGSYNEQFF

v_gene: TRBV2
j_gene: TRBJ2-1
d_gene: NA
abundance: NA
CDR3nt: TGTGCCAGCAGGAGAAGCTCCTACAATGAGCAGTTCTTC
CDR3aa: CASRRSSYNEQFF

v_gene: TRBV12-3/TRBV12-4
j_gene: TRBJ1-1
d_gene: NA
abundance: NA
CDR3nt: TGTGCCAGCAGTTTCTCCGGCGCTGAAGCTTTCTTT
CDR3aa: CASSFSGAEAFF

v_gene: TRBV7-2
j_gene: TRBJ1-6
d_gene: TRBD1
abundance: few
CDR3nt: TGTGCCAGCAGCTTAGACAGAACAGGGGAATCACCCCTCCACTTT
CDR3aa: CASSLDRTGESPLHF

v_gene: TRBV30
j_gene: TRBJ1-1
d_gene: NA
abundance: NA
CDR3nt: TGTGCCTGGAGCCGGGCCGGGAGCCACACTGAAGCTTTCTTT
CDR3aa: CAWSRAGSHTEAFF

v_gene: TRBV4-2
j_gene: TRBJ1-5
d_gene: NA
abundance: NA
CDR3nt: TGTGCCAGCAGCCCTCCGGACGTGTCGTGGCCCCAGCATTTT
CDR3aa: CASSPPDVSWPQHF

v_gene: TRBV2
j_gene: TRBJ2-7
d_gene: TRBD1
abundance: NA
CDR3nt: TGTGCCAGCAGTGAGAGGACAGGGTCCGTCGAGCAGTACTTC
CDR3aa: CASSERTGSVEQYF

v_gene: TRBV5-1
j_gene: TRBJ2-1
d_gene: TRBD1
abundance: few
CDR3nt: TGCGCCAGCAGCCGGGACAGCTACAATGAGCAGTTCTTC
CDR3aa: CASSRDSYNEQFF

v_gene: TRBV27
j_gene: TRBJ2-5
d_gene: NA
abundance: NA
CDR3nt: TGTGCCAGCAGTTTAGTGGGGAACCAAGAGACCCAGTACTTC
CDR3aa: CASSLVGNQETQYF

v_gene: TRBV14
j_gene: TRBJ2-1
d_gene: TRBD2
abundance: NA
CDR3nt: TGTGCCAGCAGCCAAGAGCGGGAGGTCTGGAATGAGCAGTTCTTC
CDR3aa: CASSQEREVWNEQFF

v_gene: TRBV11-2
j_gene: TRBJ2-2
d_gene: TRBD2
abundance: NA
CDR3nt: TGTGCCAGCAGCCGACTAGCGGGGGCCCGGGAGCTGTTTTTT
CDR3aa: CASSRLAGARELFF

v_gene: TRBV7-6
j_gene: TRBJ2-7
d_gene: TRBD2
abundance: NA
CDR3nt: TGTGCCAGTACGGCAGGGACTAGCGGCTACGAGCAGTACTTC
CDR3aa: CASTAGTSGYEQYF

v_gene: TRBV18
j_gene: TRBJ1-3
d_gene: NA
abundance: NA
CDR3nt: TGTGCCAGCTCACCGTTAACCCGCTCTGGAAACACCATATATTTT
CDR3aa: CASSPLTRSGNTIYF

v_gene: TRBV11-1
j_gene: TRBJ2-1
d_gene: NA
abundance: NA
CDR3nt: TGTGCCAGCAGCTTGGCTGGAGGGGTTGGGTACAATGAGCAGTTCTTC
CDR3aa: CASSLAGGVGYNEQFF

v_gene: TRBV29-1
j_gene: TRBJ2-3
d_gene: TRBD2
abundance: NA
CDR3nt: TGCAGCGTGATAGCGGGAGCCGGAACAGATACGCAGTATTTT
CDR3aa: CSVIAGAGTDTQYF

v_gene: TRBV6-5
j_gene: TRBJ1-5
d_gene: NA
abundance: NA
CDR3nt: TGTGCCAGCAGTTACGGGGAGTCGGGTCAGCCCCAGCATTTT
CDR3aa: CASSYGESGQPQHF

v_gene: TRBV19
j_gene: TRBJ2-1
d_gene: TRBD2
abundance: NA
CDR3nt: TGTGCCAGTAGACGAGGCGGGGGCTCCTACAATGAGCAGTTCTTC
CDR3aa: CASRRGGGSYNEQFF

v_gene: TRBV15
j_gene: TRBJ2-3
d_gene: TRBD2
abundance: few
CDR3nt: TGTGCCACCGGGGGCGGGAAGCGACTAGCGGGGAGAAGCACAGATACGCAGTATTTT
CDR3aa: CATGGGKRLAGRSTDTQYF

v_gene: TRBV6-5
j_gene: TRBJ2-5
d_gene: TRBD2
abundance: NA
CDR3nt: TGTGCCAGCAGTTTGTGGACTAGCGGGGGGATAGAGACCCAGTACTTC
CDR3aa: CASSLWTSGGIETQYF